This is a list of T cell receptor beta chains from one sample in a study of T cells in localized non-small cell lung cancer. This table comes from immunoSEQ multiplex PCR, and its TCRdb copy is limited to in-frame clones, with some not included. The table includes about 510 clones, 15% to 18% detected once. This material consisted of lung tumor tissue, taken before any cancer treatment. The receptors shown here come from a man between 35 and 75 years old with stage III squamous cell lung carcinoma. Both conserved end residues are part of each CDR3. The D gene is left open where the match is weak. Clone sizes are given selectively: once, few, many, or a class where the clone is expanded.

DNA: TGTGCCAGCAGCCCCGCGGCAGACCACTCCTACGAGCAGTACTTC
CDR3: CASSPAADHSYEQYF
size: -
D: -
J: TRBJ2-7
length: 15
V: TRBV9

DNA: TGTGCCAGCAGTTACTCCGGGACAGGGGTAAAAACCGGGGAGCTGTTTTTT
CDR3: CASSYSGTGVKTGELFF
size: large
D: TRBD1
J: TRBJ2-2
length: 17
V: TRBV6-8

DNA: TGTGCCAGCAGCTCGACAGAGGGGGATTCACCCCTCCACTTT
CDR3: CASSSTEGDSPLHF
size: -
D: -
J: TRBJ1-6
length: 14
V: TRBV11-3

DNA: TGTGCCAGCAGCTTGGTAGCCGGGAACACCGGGGAGCTGTTTTTT
CDR3: CASSLVAGNTGELFF
size: large
D: -
J: TRBJ2-2
length: 15
V: TRBV11-3

DNA: TGTGCCTGGAGTGTACCGGGACATGTTACGGGCTACACCTTC
CDR3: CAWSVPGHVTGYTF
size: few
D: -
J: TRBJ1-2
length: 14
V: TRBV30

DNA: TGTGCCAGCAGTTACTCTAGCGGGGGGCGGACCGGGGAGCTGTTTTTT
CDR3: CASSYSSGGRTGELFF
size: few
D: TRBD2
J: TRBJ2-2
length: 16
V: TRBV6-8

DNA: TGCGCCAGCAGCTTGGATGTGAACACTGAAGCTTTCTTT
CDR3: CASSLDVNTEAFF
size: few
D: -
J: TRBJ1-1
length: 13
V: TRBV23-1

DNA: TGTGCCAGCAGTTTGCCAGGGGGCAGGCTGGAGGAGACCCAGTACTTC
CDR3: CASSLPGGRLEETQYF
size: few
D: TRBD1
J: TRBJ2-5
length: 16
V: TRBV28

DNA: TGTGCCAGCAGTGAATCTGGTTACAATGAGCAGTTCTTC
CDR3: CASSESGYNEQFF
size: -
D: -
J: TRBJ2-1
length: 13
V: TRBV25-1

DNA: TGTGCCAGCAGCTTAGACTCGGGTGGGGCCTCCTACGAGCAGTACTTC
CDR3: CASSLDSGGASYEQYF
size: few
D: -
J: TRBJ2-7
length: 16
V: TRBV11-3

DNA: TGTGCCAGCAGTTACTCTCAGGGGGCGAGTCAGCCCCAGCATTTT
CDR3: CASSYSQGASQPQHF
size: medium-sized
D: TRBD1
J: TRBJ1-5
length: 15
V: TRBV6-8

DNA: TGTGCCAGCAGCTTAGAACTAAACACCGGGGAGCTGTTTTTT
CDR3: CASSLELNTGELFF
size: -
D: -
J: TRBJ2-2
length: 14
V: TRBV11-3

DNA: TGTGCCAGTAGTTCTTCAGGAACCTCTGGGGCCAACGTCCTGACTTTC
CDR3: CASSSSGTSGANVLTF
size: once
D: -
J: TRBJ2-6
length: 16
V: TRBV19

DNA: TGTGCCTGGAGTGTACTAAGTCTAGCGGGGGGTGGTAGCTCCTACGAGCAGTACTTC
CDR3: CAWSVLSLAGGGSSYEQYF
size: few
D: TRBD2
J: TRBJ2-7
length: 19
V: TRBV30

DNA: TGTGCCTGGAACGTTAAGGGCAATGAGCAGTTCTTC
CDR3: CAWNVKGNEQFF
size: hyperexpanded
D: -
J: TRBJ2-1
length: 12
V: TRBV30

DNA: TGTGCCACCTCACAGGGGAGCTATCGCACAGATACGCAGTATTTT
CDR3: CATSQGSYRTDTQYF
size: -
D: -
J: TRBJ2-3
length: 15
V: TRBV12-2

DNA: TGTGCCAGCAGCTCCGGGACTAGCGGGGGGACACCGGGGGAGCTGTTTTTT
CDR3: CASSSGTSGGTPGELFF
size: few
D: TRBD2
J: TRBJ2-2
length: 17
V: TRBV11-3

DNA: TGTGCCTGGTCCCGACCGGGACAGGGAGTTGGTGAAAAACTGTTTTTT
CDR3: CAWSRPGQGVGEKLFF
size: -
D: TRBD1
J: TRBJ1-4
length: 16
V: TRBV30

DNA: TGTGCCAGCAGCTTCCTCGCGGGGGGGACCTACGAGCAGTACTTC
CDR3: CASSFLAGGTYEQYF
size: -
D: TRBD2
J: TRBJ2-7
length: 15
V: TRBV11-3

DNA: TGTGCCAGCAGCCTAGTAGGGCAGAATGAAAAACTGTTTTTT
CDR3: CASSLVGQNEKLFF
size: few
D: -
J: TRBJ1-4
length: 14
V: TRBV11-3

DNA: TGTGCCAGCAGCTTAGAGTTTGTTGGTTCAAACTATGGCTACACCTTC
CDR3: CASSLEFVGSNYGYTF
size: medium-sized
D: -
J: TRBJ1-2
length: 16
V: TRBV11-3

DNA: TGTGCCAGCTCCTTTTGGGGGGGGGCCGATGAGCAGTACTTC
CDR3: CASSFWGGADEQYF
size: medium-sized
D: -
J: TRBJ2-7
length: 14
V: TRBV11-3

DNA: TGTGCCAGTAGTATCGGACAGGGGTGGGATACGCAGTATTTT
CDR3: CASSIGQGWDTQYF
size: large
D: TRBD1
J: TRBJ2-3
length: 14
V: TRBV19

DNA: TGTGCCTGGACCCCAGGGGGGAAGGACTTTGGCTACACCTTC
CDR3: CAWTPGGKDFGYTF
size: large
D: TRBD1
J: TRBJ1-2
length: 14
V: TRBV30

DNA: TGTGCCACCAGCAGACCAACAGGGAACCTTGAAAAACTGTTTTTT
CDR3: CATSRPTGNLEKLFF
size: -
D: -
J: TRBJ1-4
length: 15
V: TRBV15

DNA: TGTGCCAGCAGCTCCCTAATCCGGGACGGAGACACTGAAGCTTTCTTT
CDR3: CASSSLIRDGDTEAFF
size: medium-sized
D: -
J: TRBJ1-1
length: 16
V: TRBV11-3

DNA: TGCGCCAGCAGCCAAGAATGGTCCCCTTTCGAACCTTTCTTT
CDR3: CASSQEWSPFEPFF
size: large
D: -
J: TRBJ1-1
length: 14
V: TRBV4-1

DNA: TGTGCCAGCAGCTTCAAGGGGGATGGCTACACCTTC
CDR3: CASSFKGDGYTF
size: medium-sized
D: -
J: TRBJ1-2
length: 12
V: TRBV9

DNA: TGTGCCAGCAGCTTAGAGGACGGGGGAAGAATGACTTTCTTT
CDR3: CASSLEDGGRMTFF
size: -
D: -
J: TRBJ1-1
length: 14
V: TRBV11-3

DNA: TGTGCCAGCAGCTTGCGGGGGGGCATTCCCTACGAGCAGTACTTC
CDR3: CASSLRGGIPYEQYF
size: few
D: TRBD2
J: TRBJ2-7
length: 15
V: TRBV7-7

DNA: TGTGCCAGCGGCGGTGGGGCCAACGTCCTGACTTTC
CDR3: CASGGGANVLTF
size: few
D: -
J: TRBJ2-6
length: 12
V: TRBV6-8

DNA: TGTGCCAGCAGCCGACAGGGCCGTCAGGAGCAGTACTTC
CDR3: CASSRQGRQEQYF
size: few
D: TRBD1
J: TRBJ2-7
length: 13
V: TRBV6-8

DNA: TGTGCCAGCAGGCGTCGACAGGGGGCCGAGACTGAAGCTTTCTTT
CDR3: CASRRRQGAETEAFF
size: -
D: TRBD1
J: TRBJ1-1
length: 15
V: TRBV6-8

DNA: TGTGCCAGCAGCTTGGTAGTGGGGGACTATGGCTACACCTTC
CDR3: CASSLVVGDYGYTF
size: large
D: -
J: TRBJ1-2
length: 14
V: TRBV11-3

DNA: TGTGCCTGGTCTACAACTCCCTCTGGAAACACCATATATTTT
CDR3: CAWSTTPSGNTIYF
size: -
D: -
J: TRBJ1-3
length: 14
V: TRBV30

DNA: TGTGCCATCAGTGAGTCTCGGGACGGAGGTAATTCACCCCTCCACTTT
CDR3: CAISESRDGGNSPLHF
size: large
D: -
J: TRBJ1-6
length: 16
V: TRBV10-3

DNA: TGTGCCAGCAGCTTAGGGAAGACAAGTTCGGGAGAGACCCAGTACTTC
CDR3: CASSLGKTSSGETQYF
size: few
D: -
J: TRBJ2-5
length: 16
V: TRBV11-3

DNA: TGTGCCAGCAGCTTTGGCAGGGGAAACAATCAGCCCCAGCATTTT
CDR3: CASSFGRGNNQPQHF
size: hyperexpanded
D: -
J: TRBJ1-5
length: 15
V: TRBV11-3

DNA: TGTGCCAGCAGCGCGTCGGCGGGGGCGGGAAATGAGCAGTTCTTC
CDR3: CASSASAGAGNEQFF
size: -
D: -
J: TRBJ2-1
length: 15
V: TRBV14

DNA: TGTGCCACCTACGATCCGGGATTGAACACTGAAGCTTTCTTT
CDR3: CATYDPGLNTEAFF
size: -
D: -
J: TRBJ1-1
length: 14
V: TRBV6-8

DNA: TGTGCCAGCAGCTTAGGTGGGGCCCTAGCCAAAAACATTCAGTACTTC
CDR3: CASSLGGALAKNIQYF
size: large
D: -
J: TRBJ2-4
length: 16
V: TRBV11-3

DNA: TGTGCCAGCAGCGGGGGTAGCGGGTACAATGAGCAGTTCTTC
CDR3: CASSGGSGYNEQFF
size: -
D: TRBD2
J: TRBJ2-1
length: 14
V: TRBV9

DNA: TGCGCCAGCAGCCAGGACAGGCCCCAAGATACGCAGTATTTT
CDR3: CASSQDRPQDTQYF
size: few
D: TRBD1
J: TRBJ2-3
length: 14
V: TRBV4-1

DNA: TGCAGCGTTGATTTAAGCGGGGGGGCCGCTTACAATGAGCAGTTCTTC
CDR3: CSVDLSGGAAYNEQFF
size: -
D: TRBD2
J: TRBJ2-1
length: 16
V: TRBV29-1

DNA: TGTGCCAGCAGTCCCGGGACAGGGGGCTATTTGAACACTGAAGCTTTCTTT
CDR3: CASSPGTGGYLNTEAFF
size: large
D: TRBD1
J: TRBJ1-1
length: 17
V: TRBV6-8

DNA: TGTGCCAGCTCCATAGGGGTCGGGGCCGGAACTACTGAAGCTTTCTTT
CDR3: CASSIGVGAGTTEAFF
size: few
D: -
J: TRBJ1-1
length: 16
V: TRBV18

DNA: TGTGCCAGCAGTTACTTGGGCACTGAAGCTTTCTTT
CDR3: CASSYLGTEAFF
size: hyperexpanded
D: -
J: TRBJ1-1
length: 12
V: TRBV6-8

DNA: TGTGCCAGCAGTTACTCAACAGGGGAGGATCAGCCCCAGCATTTT
CDR3: CASSYSTGEDQPQHF
size: few
D: TRBD1
J: TRBJ1-5
length: 15
V: TRBV6-8

DNA: TGCGCCAGCACCAGGGACAGGGGAAGCTACGAGCAGTACTTC
CDR3: CASTRDRGSYEQYF
size: few
D: -
J: TRBJ2-7
length: 14
V: TRBV1

DNA: TGTGCCTGGGGCGGAAGGACGGTGAATAATTCACCCCTCCACTTT
CDR3: CAWGGRTVNNSPLHF
size: few
D: -
J: TRBJ1-6
length: 15
V: TRBV30